The 2 T cell receptor beta chains below all came from one sample that was sequenced in a study of cytomegalovirus exposure and HLA in healthy donors (dated by TCRdb to the late 2010s). The receptor library was made with the immunoSEQ multiplex PCR assay. The multiplex PCR relied on a mix of 60 forward primers for TCR Vbeta segments and 13 reverse primers for TCR Jbeta segments. The table comes from immuneACCESS by way of TCRdb, which keeps in-frame sequences with V and J called. Part of the clones is missing from these tables; in studies checked, under half for an unresolved V gene and the rest for unknown reasons. The sample profile shows around 140,000 clones; roughly 70% of them were found once. Of the sample, under 5.5% is held by the ten largest clones. Input material: PBMCs. The receptors were sampled from a man aged 45-65 years in good health and CMV-seropositive.

The count of this clone is one. The CDR3 here is CASSLVGGTGELFF. CDR3 in DNA: TGTGCCAGCAGTTTGGTGGGGGGCACCGGGGAGCTGTTTTTT. This chain links TRBV6-5 with TRBJ2-2; perhaps TRBD2 as D (6 bases). Per the germline V gene, CDR1 is MNHEY and CDR2 is SVGAGI. Trimming removed 4 bases at V and 4 bases at J, with 10 bases between. The CDR3 is 14 residues long.

The chain joins TRBV13 to TRBJ1-1, with 7 bases aligning to TRBD1. Germline V gives CDR1 PRHDT, CDR2 FYEKMQ (reference sequence). The CDR3 is 16 amino acids. Trimming at V came to 5 bases and at J to 7 bases, leaving 16 bases not matched to a gene. The CDR3 sequence is CASSPLRTGDDCEAFF. CDR3 in DNA: TGTGCCAGCAGCCCCTTAAGGACAGGAGATGACTGTGAAGCTTTCTTT.